This TCR beta chain came from a study of T-cell reconstitution after alpha-beta-depleted transplantation in children. The TCRbeta library incorporated unique molecular identifiers. TCRdb redid the calling of the PCR reads with MiXCR, one entry per CDR3 protein. The profile covers approximately 200,000 distinct CDR3 sequences, with around 5.9% appearing a single time and under 6% taken by the ten largest. Findings and caveats of the study: T-cell counts and diversity were attributed mostly to newly produced T cells one year after transplant.

This clonotype was observed at least ten times. What it recognizes is unknown. The V segment lost 5 bases and the J segment 3 bases; nucleotides outside the gene matches: 10. The CDR3 has 16 residues. The gene calls are TRBV12-3 or TRBV12-4 and TRBJ2-7; 10 bases match TRBD1. This specimen consisted of PBMCs, obtained before TCRalphabeta/CD19-depleted stem cell transplant. This TCR derives from a girl less than two years old with combined immunodeficiency, due to receive a stem cell transplant. The CDR3 loop reads CASSHYPGTGDYEQYF. In DNA, the CDR3 is TGTGCCAGCAGTCACTATCCCGGGACAGGGGACTACGAGCAGTACTTC.